This T cell receptor (beta chain) was recorded in a study of CD8 T cells in Susac syndrome (dated by TCRdb to between 2018 and 2021). Broadly, across the study: Of the Susac syndrome patients who were sequenced, roughly 6 had clinically active disease and 8 or 9 were in clinical remission. At blood withdrawal, Susac syndrome patients were either therapy-naive, taking corticosteroids (in some cases with IVIg as well), or taking IVIg alone. The study used repertoire sequencing to test whether antigen drove CD8+ T cell activation and differentiation in Susac syndrome.

Peripheral blood CD8+ and CD4+ T cells from healthy donors, Susac syndrome patients and multiple sclerosis patients were profiled using high-throughput TCR beta sequencing. The Susac syndrome patients fulfilled recently defined diagnostic criteria for either definite or probable disease. CD8+ TEMRA cells were enriched by FACS, while bulk CD8+ and CD4+ T cells were purified by magnetic negative isolation. Blood was drawn into EDTA tubes, processed within 24 hours, and PBMCs were isolated by density gradient centrifugation. PBMCs intended for TCR sequencing were frozen in liquid nitrogen and were later thawed in a 37 degrees C water bath. A purity of at least 90% was achieved for sorted or isolated CD4+, CD8+ and CD8+ TEMRA cells. As for this clonotype: This clone's antigen is unknown. Base quality data are lacking; no much larger clone is found one base away.

RNA was extracted using the RNeasy kit, and roughly 0.45 to 1 microgram was reverse transcribed with random hexamers. The immunoSEQ multiplex PCR assay, which covers 54 Vbeta and 13 Jbeta segments, was used to amplify TCR beta CDR3 regions. To correct PCR amplification bias, a synthetic template baseline was used for both primer optimization and computational correction. Per the source publication's procedure: Reads were assigned to V, D and J genes according to IMGT and analyzed in immunoSEQ Analyzer, with only productive sequences retained. Clonality was computed as one minus Shannon entropy normalized by log2 of the number of productive unique sequences. Public and private clones were assessed among the 100 most prevalent clones of each patient and control. Clones were defined as Susac-specific if absent from the healthy and MS cohorts, from 900 to 1,300 published viral clones and from other ImmuneACCESS disease sequences. TCRdb reanalyzed the raw reads on its own, using fastp at Q25 for trimming and MiXCR for clone calling, and kept in-frame beta chains. Here each entry gathers all rows of one CDR3 protein and keeps the most common genes and DNA. V and J calls and clone size were set by TCRdb, not the authors. The sample table shows over 140,000 distinct CDR3 sequences, and 85% to 95% are seen once. The ten largest clones capture approximately 0.13% of the sample.

The study at large found these results: The CD4+ T cell repertoire of patients with Susac syndrome showed no detectable clonal expansion. The study acknowledged that relatively few individuals were included in the TCR sequencing and HLA analysis.

Sequenced sample: CD4+ T cells from PBMCs. This receptor was obtained from a human donor with Susac syndrome.

In nucleotide form, the sequence is TGCGCCAGCACCGAATCCTTCCGGACAACGGAAAAACTGTTTTTT. Its product reads: CASTESFRTTEKLFF. The sequence is built from TRBV5-1 and TRBJ1-4; TRBD1 is perhaps the D gene, given 5 matching bases. In the germline V gene, CDR1 corresponds to SGHRS and CDR2 to YFSETQ. V sheds 6 bases and J sheds 8 bases, leaving 20 bases between their ends. The CDR3 numbers 15 residues from cysteine through phenylalanine. Kept here is only the CDR3 DNA, which spans 45 bases and is read in frame from base 1.